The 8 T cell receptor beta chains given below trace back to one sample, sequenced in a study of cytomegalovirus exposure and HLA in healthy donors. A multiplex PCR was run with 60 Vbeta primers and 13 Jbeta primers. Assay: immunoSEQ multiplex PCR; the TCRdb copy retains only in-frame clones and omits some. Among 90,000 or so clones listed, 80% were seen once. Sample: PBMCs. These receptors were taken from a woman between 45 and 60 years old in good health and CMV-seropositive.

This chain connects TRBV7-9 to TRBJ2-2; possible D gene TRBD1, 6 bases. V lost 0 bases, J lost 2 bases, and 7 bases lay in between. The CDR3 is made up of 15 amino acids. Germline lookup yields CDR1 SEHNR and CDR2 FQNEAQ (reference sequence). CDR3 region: CASSLARGNTGELFF. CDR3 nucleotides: TGTGCCAGCAGCTTAGCCAGGGGAAACACCGGGGAGCTGTTTTTT. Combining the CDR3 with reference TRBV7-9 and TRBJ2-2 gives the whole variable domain DTGVSQNPRHKITKRGQNVTFRCDPISEHNRLYWYRQTLGQGPEFLTYFQNEAQLEKSRLLSDRFSAERPKGSFSTLEIQRTEQGDSAMYLCASSLARGNTGELFFGEGSRLTVL.

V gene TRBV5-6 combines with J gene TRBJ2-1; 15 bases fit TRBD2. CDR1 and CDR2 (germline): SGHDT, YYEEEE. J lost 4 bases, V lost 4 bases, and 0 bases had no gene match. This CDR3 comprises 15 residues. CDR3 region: CASSGTSGGYNEQFF. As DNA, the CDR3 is TGTGCCAGCAGCGGGACTAGCGGGGGGTACAATGAGCAGTTCTTC.

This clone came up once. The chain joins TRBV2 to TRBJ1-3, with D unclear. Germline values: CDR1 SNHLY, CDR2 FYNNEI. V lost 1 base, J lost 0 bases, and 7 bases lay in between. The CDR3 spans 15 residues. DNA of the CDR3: TGTGCCAGCAGTGAAGTACAGAGCTCTGGAAACACCATATATTTT. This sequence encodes CASSEVQSSGNTIYF. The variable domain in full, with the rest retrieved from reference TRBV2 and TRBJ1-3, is EPEVTQTPSHQVTQMGQEVILRCVPISNHLYFYWYRQILGQKVEFLVSFYNNEISEKSEIFDDQFSVERPDGSNFTLKIRSTKLEDSAMYFCASSEVQSSGNTIYFGEGSWLTVV.

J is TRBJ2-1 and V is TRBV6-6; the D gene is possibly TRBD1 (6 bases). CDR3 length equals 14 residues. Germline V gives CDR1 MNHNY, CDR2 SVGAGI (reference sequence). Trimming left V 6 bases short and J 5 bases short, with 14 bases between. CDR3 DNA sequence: TGTGCCAGCAGAGACAACGACAGGCACAATGAGCAGTTCTTC. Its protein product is CASRDNDRHNEQFF.

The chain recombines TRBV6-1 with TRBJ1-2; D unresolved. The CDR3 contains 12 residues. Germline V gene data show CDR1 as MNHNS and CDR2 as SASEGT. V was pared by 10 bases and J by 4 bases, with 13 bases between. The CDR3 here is CATPLRPYGYTF. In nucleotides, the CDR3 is TGTGCCACCCCACTTCGTCCCTATGGCTACACCTTC.

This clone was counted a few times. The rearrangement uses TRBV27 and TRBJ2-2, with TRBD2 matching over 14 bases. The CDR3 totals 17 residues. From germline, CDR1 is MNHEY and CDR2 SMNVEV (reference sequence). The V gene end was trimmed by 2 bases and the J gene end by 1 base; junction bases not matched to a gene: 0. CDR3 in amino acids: CASSLGLAGGNTGELFF. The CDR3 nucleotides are TGTGCCAGCAGTTTAGGACTAGCGGGGGGGAACACCGGGGAGCTGTTTTTT.

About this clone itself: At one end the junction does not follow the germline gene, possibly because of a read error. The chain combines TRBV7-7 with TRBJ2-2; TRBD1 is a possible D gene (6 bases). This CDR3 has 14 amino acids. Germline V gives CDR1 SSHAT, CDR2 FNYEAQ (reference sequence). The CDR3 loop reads CASSPTGTTGELFF. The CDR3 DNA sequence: TGTGCTAGCAGCCCGACTGGGACAACCGGGGAGCTGTTTTTT.

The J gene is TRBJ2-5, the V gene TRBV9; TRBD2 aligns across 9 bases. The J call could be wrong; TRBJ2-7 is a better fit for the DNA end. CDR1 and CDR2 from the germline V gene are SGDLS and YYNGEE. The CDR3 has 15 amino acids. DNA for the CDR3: TGTGCCAGCAGCGCGTTAGCGGGGGCCTCCTACGAGCAGTACTTC. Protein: CASSALAGASYEQYF.